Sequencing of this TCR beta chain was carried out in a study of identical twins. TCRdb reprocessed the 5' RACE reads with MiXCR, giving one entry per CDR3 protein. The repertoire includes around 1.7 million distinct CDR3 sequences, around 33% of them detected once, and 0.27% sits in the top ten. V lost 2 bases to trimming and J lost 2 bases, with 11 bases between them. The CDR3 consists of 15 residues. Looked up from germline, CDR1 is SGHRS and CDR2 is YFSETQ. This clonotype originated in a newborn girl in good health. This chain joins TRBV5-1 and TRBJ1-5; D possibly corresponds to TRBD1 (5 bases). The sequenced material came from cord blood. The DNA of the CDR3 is TGCGCCAGCAGCTTCGACGGGGACGGCAATCAGCCCCAGCATTTT. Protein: CASSFDGDGNQPQHF.